Sequencing of this T cell receptor (beta chain) was carried out in a study of OX40 agonist ivuxolimab in advanced cancers. Context from the whole study: Ivuxolimab was a fully human IgG2 agonistic monoclonal antibody targeting the costimulatory receptor OX40 (CD134). The paper reports the monotherapy dose-escalation portion (N of about 56 patients) of the phase I ivuxolimab trial. The point of sequencing TCRbeta in the periphery was to test whether ivuxolimab changed TCR sequence diversity and drove clonal T-cell expansion. Of the approximately 54 dose-escalation patients, hepatocellular carcinoma was present in around 20, melanoma in about 15, renal cell carcinoma in 9 and head and neck cancer in 9. Patients were allowed to have had prior anti-PD-1, anti-PD-L1 or anti-CTLA-4 therapy, and approximately 37% of the dose-escalation patients had been treated with checkpoint inhibitors. In the dose-escalation cohort, around 80% of patients were male, and the mean age was approximately 60 years with a range of about 20 to 80. Partial responses occurred in three dose-escalation patients: two with cutaneous melanoma and one with hepatocellular carcinoma. Intravenous ivuxolimab was administered to patients every 2 weeks at six dose levels: 0.01, 0.1, 0.3, 1.5, 3 and 10 mg/kg.

The research as a whole found: The antigen specificity of the peripheral T cells that underwent clonal expansion was not determined. After ivuxolimab, CD8+ T cells had more expanded clones than CD4+ T cells on average. Low levels of normalized T-cell clonal expansion were also seen in some patients who did not respond. In the 0.1-3.0 mg/kg groups, partial responders had among the lowest normalized peripheral clonal expansion, particularly in CD8+ T cells. At doses of 0.1 to 3.0 mg/kg, clonal expansion of both CD4+ and CD8+ T cells in blood was seen between baseline and week 6.

The trial excluded patients who had a history of autoimmune disease or who were on systemic immunosuppression. In every dose cohort, peripheral blood was drawn for TCR sequencing at baseline, cycle 4 day 1, and cycle 7 day 1. The samples were taken from a phase I, first-in-human, multicenter, open-label dose-escalation trial of ivuxolimab. Adults with locally advanced or metastatic melanoma, renal cell carcinoma, hepatocellular carcinoma or head and neck squamous cell carcinoma were enrolled in the trial. CD4+ and CD8+ T cells were sorted separately from peripheral blood before TCR sequencing. A distance of 11 bases separates the germline ends of V and J, which lose 10 bases and 2 bases respectively. The CDR3 numbers 12 residues from cysteine through phenylalanine. This entry keeps only the CDR3 DNA: 36 bases, framed from base 1. CDR1 and CDR2, per the germline V gene, are ENHRY and SYGVKD. For sequencing of the TCRbeta CDR3 region, genomic DNA was extracted from the sorted cells. The immunoSEQ Assay was used to sequence the TCRbeta CDR3 regions. This immuneACCESS table, as held by TCRdb, lists in-frame sequences with V and J called but not all clones. Of the missing ones, under half trace to an unresolved V gene in checked studies; the others have no known cause. Present in this sample are 40,000 to 50,000 clones, 88% of which were seen just once. In total, the top ten clones hold 56% of the sample.

On this clone itself: Its antigen is not yet known. The input lacks base qualities; no much larger clone sits a single base away.

This sequence originates from an adult with an advanced solid tumor such as melanoma, head and neck, liver or kidney cancer. The material sequenced was CD4+ or CD8+ T cells sorted from blood, taken in a trial of the OX40 agonist ivuxolimab. Rearrangement joined TRBV10-3 to TRBJ2-5; the D gene is perhaps TRBD1 or TRBD2, each of them matching over 5 bases. The DNA sequence follows: TGTGCCACCGGGACGATACAAGAGACCCAGTACTTC. Its coded protein is CATGTIQETQYF.